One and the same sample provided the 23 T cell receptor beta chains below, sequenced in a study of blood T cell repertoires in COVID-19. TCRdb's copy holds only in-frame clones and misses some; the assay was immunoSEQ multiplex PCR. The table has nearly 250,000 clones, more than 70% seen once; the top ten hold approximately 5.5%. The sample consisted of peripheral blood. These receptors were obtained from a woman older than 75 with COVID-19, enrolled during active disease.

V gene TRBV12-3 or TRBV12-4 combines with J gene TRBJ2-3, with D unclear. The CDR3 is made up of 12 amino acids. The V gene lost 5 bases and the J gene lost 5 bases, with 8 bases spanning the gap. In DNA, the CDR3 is TGTGCCAGCAGTGATACTAAAGATACGCAGTATTTT. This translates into CASSDTKDTQYF.

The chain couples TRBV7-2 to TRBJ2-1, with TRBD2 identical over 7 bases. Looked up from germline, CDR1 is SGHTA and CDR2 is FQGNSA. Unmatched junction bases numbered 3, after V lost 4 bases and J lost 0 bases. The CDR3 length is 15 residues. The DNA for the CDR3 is TGTGCCAGCAGCTCGAGCGGGGACTCCTACAATGAGCAGTTCTTC. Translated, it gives CASSSSGDSYNEQFF.

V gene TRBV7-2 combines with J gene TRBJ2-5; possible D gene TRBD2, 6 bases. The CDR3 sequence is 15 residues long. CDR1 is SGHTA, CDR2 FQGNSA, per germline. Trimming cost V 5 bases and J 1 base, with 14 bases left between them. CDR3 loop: CASSSRPGLQETQYF. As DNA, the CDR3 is TGTGCCAGCAGCAGCCGCCCGGGACTCCAAGAGACCCAGTACTTC.

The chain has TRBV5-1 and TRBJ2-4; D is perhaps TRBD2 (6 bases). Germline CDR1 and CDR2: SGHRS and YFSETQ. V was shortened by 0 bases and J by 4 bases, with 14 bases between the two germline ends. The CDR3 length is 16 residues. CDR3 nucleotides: TGCGCCAGCAGCTTGGCCGGCGTCGGGGGTAAAAACATTCAGTACTTC. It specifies CASSLAGVGGKNIQYF. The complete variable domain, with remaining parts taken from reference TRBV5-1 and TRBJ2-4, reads KAGVTQTPRYLIKTRGQQVTLSCSPISGHRSVSWYQQTPGQGLQFLFEYFSETQRNKGNFPGRFSGRQFSNSRSEMNVSTLELGDSALYLCASSLAGVGGKNIQYFGAGTRLSVL.

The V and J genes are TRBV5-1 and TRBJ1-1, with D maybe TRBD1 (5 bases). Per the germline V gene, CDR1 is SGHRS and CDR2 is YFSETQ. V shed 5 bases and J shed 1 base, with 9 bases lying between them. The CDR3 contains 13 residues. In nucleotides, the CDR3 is TGCGCCAGCAGGGGCAGGGCGAACACTGAAGCTTTCTTT. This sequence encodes CASRGRANTEAFF.

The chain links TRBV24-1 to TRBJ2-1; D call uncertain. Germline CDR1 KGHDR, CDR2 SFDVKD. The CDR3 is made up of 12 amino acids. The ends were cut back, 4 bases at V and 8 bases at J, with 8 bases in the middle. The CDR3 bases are TGTGCCACCAGTGACCCGGGTTATGAGCAGTTCTTC. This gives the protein CATSDPGYEQFF.

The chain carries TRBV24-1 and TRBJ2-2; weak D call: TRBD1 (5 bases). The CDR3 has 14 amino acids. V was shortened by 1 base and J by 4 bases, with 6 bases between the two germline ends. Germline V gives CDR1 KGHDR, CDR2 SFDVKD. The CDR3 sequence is CATSDLTGTGELFF. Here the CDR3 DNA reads TGTGCCACCAGTGATTTAACAGGCACCGGGGAGCTGTTTTTT.

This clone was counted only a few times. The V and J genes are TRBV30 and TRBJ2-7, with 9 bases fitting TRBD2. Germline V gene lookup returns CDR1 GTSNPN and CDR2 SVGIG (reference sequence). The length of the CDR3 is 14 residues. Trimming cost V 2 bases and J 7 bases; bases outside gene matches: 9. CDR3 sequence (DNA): TGTGCCTGGAGTACTAGCGGGTATGGCTGGGAGCAGTACTTC. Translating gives CAWSTSGYGWEQYF.

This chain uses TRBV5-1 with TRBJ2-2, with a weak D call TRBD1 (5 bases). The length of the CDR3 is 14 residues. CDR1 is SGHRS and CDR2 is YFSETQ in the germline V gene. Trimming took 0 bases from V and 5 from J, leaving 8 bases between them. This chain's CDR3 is CASSLEGQTGELFF. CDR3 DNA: TGCGCCAGCAGCTTGGAGGGGCAAACCGGGGAGCTGTTTTTT.

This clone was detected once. DNA for the CDR3: TGCGCCAGCAGCTTCGGACTAGCGGGGACCCAGTACTTC. Its protein is CASSFGLAGTQYF. V usage is TRBV10-1 and J usage is TRBJ2-5, with TRBD2 matching 11 bases. The CDR3 consists of 13 residues. Germline V gene lookup returns CDR1 WNHNN and CDR2 SYGVQD (reference sequence). With 6 bases clipped from V and 7 bases from J, the junction kept 4 bases outside the gene matches.

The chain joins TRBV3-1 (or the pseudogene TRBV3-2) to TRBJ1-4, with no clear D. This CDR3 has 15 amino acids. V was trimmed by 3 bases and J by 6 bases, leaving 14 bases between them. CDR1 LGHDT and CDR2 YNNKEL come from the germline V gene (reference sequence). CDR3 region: CASSQRGRMDEKLFF. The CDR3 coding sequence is TGTGCCAGCAGCCAGCGAGGGAGAATGGATGAAAAACTGTTTTTT.

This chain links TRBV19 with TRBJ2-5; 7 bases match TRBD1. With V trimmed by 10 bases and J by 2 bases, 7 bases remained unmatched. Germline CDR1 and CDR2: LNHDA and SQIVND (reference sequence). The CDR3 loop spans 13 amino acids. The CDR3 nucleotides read TGTGCCACCACAGGGGAAACACAAGAGACCCAGTACTTC. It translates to CATTGETQETQYF.

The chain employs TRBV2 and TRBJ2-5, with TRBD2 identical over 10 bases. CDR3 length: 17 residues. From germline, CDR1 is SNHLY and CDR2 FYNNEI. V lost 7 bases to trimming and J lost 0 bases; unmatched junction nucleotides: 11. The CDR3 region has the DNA TGTGCCAGCAAGAGGTGGCCGAGCGGGGGGGACCAAGAGACCCAGTACTTC. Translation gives CASKRWPSGGDQETQYF.

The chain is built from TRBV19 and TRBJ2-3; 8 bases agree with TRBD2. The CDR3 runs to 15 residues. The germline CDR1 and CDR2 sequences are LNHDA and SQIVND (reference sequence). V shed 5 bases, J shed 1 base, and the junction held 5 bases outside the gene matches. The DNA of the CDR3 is TGTGCCAGTAGTCCCCCAGCGGGGGGCACAGATACGCAGTATTTT. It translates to CASSPPAGGTDTQYF.

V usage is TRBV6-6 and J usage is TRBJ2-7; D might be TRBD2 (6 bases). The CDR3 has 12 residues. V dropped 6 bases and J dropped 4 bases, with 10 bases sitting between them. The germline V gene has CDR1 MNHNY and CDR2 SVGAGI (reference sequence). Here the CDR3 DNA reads TGTGCCAGCAGAGCCCGGGAGTACGAGCAGTACGTC. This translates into CASRAREYEQYV.

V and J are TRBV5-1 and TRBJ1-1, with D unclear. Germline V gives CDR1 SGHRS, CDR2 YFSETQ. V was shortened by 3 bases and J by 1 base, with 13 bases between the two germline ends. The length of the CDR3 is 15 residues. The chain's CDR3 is CASSYRRGENTEAFF. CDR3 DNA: TGCGCCAGCAGCTACCGACGAGGCGAGAACACTGAAGCTTTCTTT.

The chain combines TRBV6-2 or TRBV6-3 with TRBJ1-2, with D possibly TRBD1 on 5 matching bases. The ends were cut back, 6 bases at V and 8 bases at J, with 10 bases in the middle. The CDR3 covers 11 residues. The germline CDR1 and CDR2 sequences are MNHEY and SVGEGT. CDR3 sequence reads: CASSRKGGYTF. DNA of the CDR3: TGTGCCAGCAGCCGAAAGGGGGGCTACACCTTC.

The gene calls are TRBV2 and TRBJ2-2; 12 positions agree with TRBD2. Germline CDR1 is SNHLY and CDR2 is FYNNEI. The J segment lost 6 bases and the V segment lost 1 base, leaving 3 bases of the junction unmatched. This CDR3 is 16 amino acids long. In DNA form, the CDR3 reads TGTGCCAGCAGTGAAGTCCCTAGCGGGGGGGCCGGGGAGCTGTTTTTT. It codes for CASSEVPSGGAGELFF.

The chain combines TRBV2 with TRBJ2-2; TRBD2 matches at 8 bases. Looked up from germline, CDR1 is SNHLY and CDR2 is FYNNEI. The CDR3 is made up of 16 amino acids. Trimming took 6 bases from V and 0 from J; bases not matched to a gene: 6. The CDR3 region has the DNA TGTGCCAGCAGCTTTAGCGGGGCTTCGAACACCGGGGAGCTGTTTTTT. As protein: CASSFSGASNTGELFF.

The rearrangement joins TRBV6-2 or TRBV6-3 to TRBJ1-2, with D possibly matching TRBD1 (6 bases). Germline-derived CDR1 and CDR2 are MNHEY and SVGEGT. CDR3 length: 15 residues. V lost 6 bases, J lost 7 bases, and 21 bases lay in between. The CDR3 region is CASSPSELGAFGYTF. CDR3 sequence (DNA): TGTGCCAGCAGCCCTTCAGAACTGGGGGCATTTGGCTACACCTTC.

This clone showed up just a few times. This CDR3 is CASSLFGYGYNEQFF. The CDR3 bases are TGTGCCAGCAGTTTATTTGGTTACGGCTACAATGAGCAGTTCTTC. The chain uses TRBV28 and TRBJ2-1; D uncertain. CDR1 MDHEN and CDR2 SYDVKM come from the germline V gene. CDR3 size: 15 residues. The V end lost 1 base, the J end lost 3 bases, and 10 bases lay between the germline ends.

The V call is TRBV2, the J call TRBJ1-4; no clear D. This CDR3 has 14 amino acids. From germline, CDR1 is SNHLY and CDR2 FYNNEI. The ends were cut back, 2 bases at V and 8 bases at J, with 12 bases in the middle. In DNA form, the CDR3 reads TGTGCCAGCAGTGAATGGCAGAGCGACGAAAAACTGTTTTTT. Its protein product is CASSEWQSDEKLFF.

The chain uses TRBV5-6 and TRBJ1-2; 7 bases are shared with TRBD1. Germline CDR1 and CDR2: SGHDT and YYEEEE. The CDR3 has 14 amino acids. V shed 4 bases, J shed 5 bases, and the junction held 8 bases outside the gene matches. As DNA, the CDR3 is TGTGCCAGCAGCCCGGATACAGGGGCATATGGCTACACCTTC. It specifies CASSPDTGAYGYTF.